These 18 T cell receptor beta chains were sequenced from one sample in a study of Ad26.COV2.S vaccination and SARS-CoV-2 variants. The protocol was immunoSEQ multiplex PCR, while the TCRdb copy is restricted to in-frame clones and leaves out a portion. Among over 110,000 clones listed, around 86% were seen once. The sequencing used peripheral blood, collected after recovery from COVID-19. The source of these receptors is a human donor who had recovered from COVID-19.

In regard to this clone: The same CDR3 also results from other DNA sequences found in this sample. The V call is TRBV7-2, the J call TRBJ2-5, with 8 bases identical to TRBD1. The CDR3 contains 15 residues. The junction had 5 bases not matched to a gene; V was cut back by 1 base and J by 4 bases. The germline gives CDR1 SGHTA, CDR2 FQGNSA. The DNA for the CDR3 is TGTGCCAGCAGCTTAGGTGGGCAGGGGGCAGAGACCCAGTACTTC. Translating it yields CASSLGGQGAETQYF.

This chain uses TRBV11-2 with TRBJ2-2; 7 bases are a match to TRBD1. Germline V lookup: CDR1 SGHAT, CDR2 FQNNGV. V was clipped by 5 bases and J by 2 bases; unmatched bases: 5. The CDR3 is made up of 15 amino acids. In nucleotides, the CDR3 is TGTGCCAGCAGCCGGACAGGCGCCAACACCGGGGAGCTGTTTTTT. Translation gives CASSRTGANTGELFF.

The chain recombines TRBV4-3 with TRBJ1-1; no clear D gene. V dropped 5 bases and J dropped 3 bases, with 10 bases sitting between them. The CDR3 is 13 amino acids. Germline assignment: CDR1 LGHNA and CDR2 YSLEER. The CDR3 spells CASSGRADTEAFF. CDR3 DNA: TGCGCCAGCAGCGGACGGGCAGACACTGAAGCTTTCTTT.

This chain uses TRBV7-2 with TRBJ2-5; 7 bases match TRBD2. CDR1 and CDR2 (germline): SGHTA, FQGNSA. J lost 5 bases, V lost 5 bases, and 8 bases had no gene match. The CDR3 is 14 amino acids. CDR3 loop: CASSASGAWETQYF. CDR3 sequence (DNA): TGTGCCAGCAGCGCGAGCGGGGCGTGGGAGACCCAGTACTTC. Combining the CDR3 with reference TRBV7-2 and TRBJ2-5 gives the whole variable domain GAGVSQSPSNKVTEKGKDVELRCDPISGHTALYWYRQSLGQGLEFLIYFQGNSAPDKSGLPSDRFSAERTGGSVSTLTIQRTQQEDSAVYLCASSASGAWETQYFGPGTRLLVL.

This chain connects TRBV27 to TRBJ1-2; the D gene is possibly TRBD1 (6 bases). CDR1 and CDR2 (germline): MNHEY, SMNVEV (reference sequence). The CDR3 is made up of 14 amino acids. V lost 5 bases and J 4 bases, leaving 14 bases between the germline ends. The CDR3 loop reads CASSPPGESYGYTF. CDR3 coding DNA: TGTGCCAGCAGTCCCCCAGGGGAGAGCTATGGCTACACCTTC.

The V and J genes are TRBV11-2 and TRBJ2-6; D is unclear. This CDR3 contains 15 residues. Trimming took off 2 bases at V and 11 bases at J, with 16 bases between the two ends. Germline V gene data show CDR1 as SGHAT and CDR2 as FQNNGV. The DNA of the CDR3 is TGTGCCAGCAGCTTAAGGCAAGGCCCCCAGGACGTCCTGACTTTC. It translates to CASSLRQGPQDVLTF. Full variable domain (rest looked up from reference TRBV11-2 and TRBJ2-6): EAGVAQSPRYKIIEKRQSVAFWCNPISGHATLYWYQQILGQGPKLLIQFQNNGVVDDSQLPKDRFSAERLKGVDSTLKIQPAKLEDSAVYLCASSLRQGPQDVLTFGAGSRLTVL.

The V call is TRBV7-9, the J call TRBJ2-1; D might be TRBD1 or TRBD2, each matching 5 bases. Germline V gene data show CDR1 as SEHNR and CDR2 as FQNEAQ (reference sequence). CDR3 length: 15 residues. The V and J ends lost 6 bases and 2 bases respectively, with 14 bases between them. The CDR3 DNA reads as TGTGCCAGCAGTAAGGCCCGGGGCCCCTACAATGAGCAGTTCTTC. It is translated as CASSKARGPYNEQFF.

This chain uses TRBV18 with TRBJ1-4; possible D gene TRBD1, 5 bases. Trimming took 0 bases from V and 12 from J, leaving 8 bases between them. Germline V gene sequence: CDR1 KGHSH, CDR2 LQKENI. CDR3 size: 12 residues. The CDR3 DNA reads TGTGCCAGCTCACCACCGCAGGGAGAACTGTTTTTT. Its protein product is CASSPPQGELFF.

V usage is TRBV28 and J usage is TRBJ2-7; D is undetermined. CDR1 and CDR2 from the germline V gene are MDHEN and SYDVKM. V was pared by 4 bases and J by 3 bases, with 13 bases between. The CDR3 spans 14 residues. The CDR3 here is CASSSVADDYEQYF. For the CDR3, the DNA is TGTGCCAGCAGTTCGGTGGCAGACGACTACGAGCAGTACTTC.

This sequence joins TRBV19 and TRBJ2-1, with D hard to call. Deletions cut 5 bases from V and 4 bases from J, with 15 bases between. The CDR3 covers 15 residues. CDR1 is LNHDA and CDR2 is SQIVND in the germline V gene (reference sequence). The chain's CDR3 is CASSSRGGVYNEQFF. CDR3 nucleotide sequence: TGTGCCAGTAGTTCTCGTGGTGGGGTTTACAATGAGCAGTTCTTC.

A remark on this clone: The sample holds other DNA sequences that translate to the same CDR3. The chain carries TRBV7-2 and TRBJ2-7; 10 nucleotides align to TRBD1. This CDR3 is built from 15 residues. Trimming at V came to 5 bases and at J to 1 base, leaving 5 bases not matched to a gene. Germline-derived CDR1 and CDR2 are SGHTA and FQGNSA. Written as DNA, the CDR3 is TGTGCCAGCAGCCCAGGGACAGGGGTGTCCTACGAGCAGTACTTC. Its protein is CASSPGTGVSYEQYF.

CDR3 region: CASSQDLWDKTSNQPQHF. DNA for the CDR3: TGCGCCAGCAGCCAAGACTTGTGGGACAAAACAAGCAATCAGCCCCAGCATTTT. The gene calls are TRBV4-3 and TRBJ1-5; weak D call: TRBD1 (6 bases). V dropped 0 bases and J dropped 1 base, with 16 bases sitting between them. CDR1 and CDR2 (germline): LGHNA, YSLEER. This CDR3 region has 18 residues.

This chain links TRBV12-3 or TRBV12-4 with TRBJ1-2; maybe TRBD1 (5 bases). The germline V and J ends were trimmed by 8 bases and 8 bases, with 12 bases remaining between them. The CDR3 spans 11 residues. The CDR3 nucleotides read TGTGCCAGCGGGGGATTACCCGGCTACACCTTC. Amino acid sequence: CASGGLPGYTF.

This chain connects TRBV5-1 to TRBJ1-6; tentative D call: TRBD1 (5 bases). Germline V gives CDR1 SGHRS, CDR2 YFSETQ. Trimming took off 0 bases at V and 11 bases at J, with 9 bases between the two ends. The CDR3 covers 13 residues. CDR3 nucleotide sequence: TGCGCCAGCAGCTTGGAGGGAGGGGCACCCCTCCACTTT. It translates to CASSLEGGAPLHF. The variable domain in full, completed from reference TRBV5-1 and TRBJ1-6, reads KAGVTQTPRYLIKTRGQQVTLSCSPISGHRSVSWYQQTPGQGLQFLFEYFSETQRNKGNFPGRFSGRQFSNSRSEMNVSTLELGDSALYLCASSLEGGAPLHFGNGTRLTVT.

The chain combines TRBV15 with TRBJ1-1; D uncertain. CDR3 length: 16 residues. V was cut by 1 base and J by 3 bases, with 15 bases left in between. CDR1 is LNHNV and CDR2 is YYDKDF in the germline V gene (reference sequence). CDR3 loop: CATSRGTGSWDTEAFF. The CDR3 DNA reads as TGTGCCACCAGCAGAGGCACCGGCTCGTGGGACACTGAAGCTTTCTTT.

V usage is TRBV6-5 and J usage is TRBJ1-2; D possibly corresponds to TRBD1 (6 bases). The V end was cut by 2 bases, the J end by 7 bases, with 17 bases between. Germline V gives CDR1 MNHEY, CDR2 SVGAGI. The CDR3 loop spans 15 amino acids. The CDR3 region has the DNA TGTGCCAGCAGTTACGATGGCCTTGGGGGCGCTGGCTACACCTTC. Residues: CASSYDGLGGAGYTF.

This rearrangement joins TRBV28 to TRBJ2-7; 10 bases map to TRBD2. The V and J ends lost 5 bases and 4 bases, in that order; junction bases with no gene match: 2. This CDR3 comprises 13 residues. Germline CDR1 is MDHEN and CDR2 is SYDVKM. CDR3 protein: CASSQGLAYEQYF. The CDR3 DNA is TGTGCCAGCAGTCAGGGACTAGCGTACGAGCAGTACTTC.

The CDR3 here is CASSSSGPNTGELFF. The CDR3 nucleotides read TGTGCCAGCAGTTCTAGCGGACCGAACACCGGGGAGCTGTTTTTT. The chain uses TRBV6-5 and TRBJ2-2, with TRBD2 identical over 7 bases. V trimming: 4 bases; J trimming: 0 bases; junction bases outside the gene matches: 2. The CDR3 runs 15 residues. Germline assignment: CDR1 MNHEY and CDR2 SVGAGI.